This T cell receptor (beta chain) was sequenced in a study of cytomegalovirus exposure and HLA in healthy donors. General study results and limits: Reports credit the classifier with highly specific, highly sensitive diagnosis of cytomegalovirus status. In vitro assays verified that three CMV-associated chains recognized CMV antigens specifically.

As regards this clone: Its antigen remains unknown.

The CDR3 has 15 residues. Germline CDR1 is SGHRS and CDR2 is YFSETQ. After removal of 0 bases from V and 6 bases from J, the junction contained 5 bases not matched to a gene. Method: immunoSEQ multiplex PCR; TCRdb's copy keeps in-frame clones and lacks some. The sample holds about 170,000 clones; around nine tenths are singletons and the top ten take 10%. This TCR derives from a woman aged 18-29 years in good health and CMV-seropositive. The sequenced sample consisted of PBMCs. This chain joins TRBV5-1 and TRBJ2-3; 9 positions agree with TRBD2. In DNA form, the CDR3 reads TGCGCCAGCAGCTTGGTGGCGGGAGGGCTGGATACGCAGTATTTT. Its protein product is CASSLVAGGLDTQYF.